The 2 T cell receptor beta chains given below trace back to one sample, sequenced in a study of shared clonotypes between healthy human individuals. Clones were read by immunoSEQ multiplex PCR, and TCRdb kept only the in-frame ones, dropping some. The sample lists about 2.1 million clones, around 93% occurring once. The naive CD8 subset, CD45RO-negative cells positively selected for CCR7, excluded terminally differentiated effector memory CD45RA+ cells. Sequencing was done on a sample of naive CD8+ T cells from PBMCs. The receptor set was obtained from a man aged 18 to 29 in good health. Some clones in this sample may be carry-over from other donors' samples.

V is TRBV7-9 and J is TRBJ2-7, with 7 positions matching TRBD1. V was pared by 4 bases and J by 2 bases, with 8 bases of the junction left unmatched. Germline-derived CDR1 and CDR2 are SEHNR and FQNEAQ (reference sequence). The length of the CDR3 is 15 residues. The CDR3 protein is CASSSKQGSPYEQYF. Here the CDR3 DNA reads TGTGCCAGCAGCTCGAAACAGGGGTCACCCTACGAGCAGTACTTC.

The rearrangement uses TRBV10-3 and TRBJ1-1, with D uncertain. The CDR3 runs to 12 residues. With 10 bases removed from V and 8 bases from J, the gap between germline ends came to 17 bases. Germline-derived CDR1 and CDR2 are ENHRY and SYGVKD. The DNA for the CDR3 is TGTGCCACCTTAAACCTAGCCCAGGAAGCTTTCTTT. This encodes CATLNLAQEAFF.